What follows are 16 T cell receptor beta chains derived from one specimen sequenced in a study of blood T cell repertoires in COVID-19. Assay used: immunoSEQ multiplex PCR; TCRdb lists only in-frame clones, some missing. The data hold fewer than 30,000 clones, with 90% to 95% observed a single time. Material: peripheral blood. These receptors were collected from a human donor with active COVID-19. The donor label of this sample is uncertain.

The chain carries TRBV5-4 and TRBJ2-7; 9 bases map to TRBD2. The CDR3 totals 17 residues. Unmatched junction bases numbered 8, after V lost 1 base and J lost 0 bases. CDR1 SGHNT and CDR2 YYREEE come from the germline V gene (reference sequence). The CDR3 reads CASSLFIAGVSSYEQYF. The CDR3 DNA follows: TGTGCCAGCAGCTTGTTTATAGCGGGAGTAAGCTCCTACGAGCAGTACTTC. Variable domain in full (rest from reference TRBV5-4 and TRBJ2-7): ETGVTQSPTHLIKTRGQQVTLRCSSQSGHNTVSWYQQALGQGPQFIFQYYREEENGRGNFPPRFSGLQFPNYSSELNVNALELDDSALYLCASSLFIAGVSSYEQYFGPGTRLTVT.

The CDR3 DNA follows: TGTGCCAGCAGCTCATCGCGACAGGGGGGTTCACCCCTCCACTTT. Protein sequence: CASSSSRQGGSPLHF. J is TRBJ1-6 and V is TRBV7-2; 9 bases are shared with TRBD1. Germline CDR1 is SGHTA and CDR2 is FQGNSA. V lost 4 bases and J lost 9; bases outside the gene matches: 7. CDR3 length: 15 residues.

The CDR3 nucleotides read TGTGCCAGCAGACCGGGACTAGCGTTAGAGTATACGCAGTATTTT. Translated: CASRPGLALEYTQYF. This chain links TRBV7-2 with TRBJ2-3; 10 bases line up with TRBD2. The V segment lost 6 bases and the J segment 7 bases; nucleotides outside the gene matches: 10. The germline gives CDR1 SGHTA, CDR2 FQGNSA. There are 15 residues in the CDR3.

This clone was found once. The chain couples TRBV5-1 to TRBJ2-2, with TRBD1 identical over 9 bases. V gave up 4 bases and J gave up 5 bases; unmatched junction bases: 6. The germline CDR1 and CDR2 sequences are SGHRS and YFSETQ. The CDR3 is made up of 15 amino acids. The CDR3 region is CASSKDRGGTGELFF. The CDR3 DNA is TGCGCCAGCAGCAAGGACAGGGGAGGTACCGGGGAGCTGTTTTTT. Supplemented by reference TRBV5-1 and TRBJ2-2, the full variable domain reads KAGVTQTPRYLIKTRGQQVTLSCSPISGHRSVSWYQQTPGQGLQFLFEYFSETQRNKGNFPGRFSGRQFSNSRSEMNVSTLELGDSALYLCASSKDRGGTGELFFGEGSRLTVL.

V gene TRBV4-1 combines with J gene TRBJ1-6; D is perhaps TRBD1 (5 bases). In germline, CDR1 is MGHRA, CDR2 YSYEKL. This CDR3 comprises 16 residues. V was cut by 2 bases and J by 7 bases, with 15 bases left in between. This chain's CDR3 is CASSQRTLSGNSPLHF. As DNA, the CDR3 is TGCGCCAGCAGCCAACGGACACTTTCTGGGAATTCACCCCTCCACTTT.

This chain's CDR3 is CASSLDSNTGELFF. CDR3 nucleotide sequence: TGCGCCAGCAGCTTGGACTCGAACACCGGGGAGCTGTTTTTT. This rearrangement joins TRBV5-1 to TRBJ2-2; D is unresolved. The CDR3 totals 14 residues. The V and J ends lost 0 bases and 0 bases respectively, with 3 bases between them. Germline CDR1 and CDR2: SGHRS and YFSETQ.

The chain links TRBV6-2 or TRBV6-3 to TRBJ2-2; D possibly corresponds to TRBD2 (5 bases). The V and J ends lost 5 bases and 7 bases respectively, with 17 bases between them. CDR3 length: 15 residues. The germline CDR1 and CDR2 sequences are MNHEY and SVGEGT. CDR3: CASSDGIPGIGELFF. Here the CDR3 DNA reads TGTGCCAGCAGTGACGGGATTCCTGGGATCGGGGAGCTGTTTTTT.

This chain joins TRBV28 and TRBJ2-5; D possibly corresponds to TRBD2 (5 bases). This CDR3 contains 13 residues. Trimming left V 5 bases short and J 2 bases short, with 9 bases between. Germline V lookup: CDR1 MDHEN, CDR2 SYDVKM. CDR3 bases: TGTGCCAGCAGTCCACCGGGACAAGAGACCCAGTACTTC. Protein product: CASSPPGQETQYF.

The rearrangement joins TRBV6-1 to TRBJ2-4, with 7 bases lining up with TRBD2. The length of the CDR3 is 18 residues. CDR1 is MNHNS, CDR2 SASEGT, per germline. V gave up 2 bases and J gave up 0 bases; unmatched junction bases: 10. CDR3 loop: CASSENPSGLLAKNIQYF. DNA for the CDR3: TGTGCCAGCAGTGAAAATCCTAGCGGACTGTTAGCCAAAAACATTCAGTACTTC.

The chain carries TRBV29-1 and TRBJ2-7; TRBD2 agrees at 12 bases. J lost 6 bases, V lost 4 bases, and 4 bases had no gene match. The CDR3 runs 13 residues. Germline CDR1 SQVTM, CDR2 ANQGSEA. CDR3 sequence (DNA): TGCAGCGTTGGGACTAGCGGGAAGGGCGAGCAGTACTTC. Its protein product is CSVGTSGKGEQYF.

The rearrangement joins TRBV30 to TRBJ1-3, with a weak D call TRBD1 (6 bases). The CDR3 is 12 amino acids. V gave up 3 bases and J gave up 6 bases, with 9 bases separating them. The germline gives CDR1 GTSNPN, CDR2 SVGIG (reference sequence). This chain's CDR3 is CAWRNRANTIYF. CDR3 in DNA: TGTGCCTGGAGGAACAGGGCAAACACCATATATTTT. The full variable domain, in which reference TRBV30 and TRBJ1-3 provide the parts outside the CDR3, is SQTIHQWPATLVQPVGSPLSLECTVEGTSNPNLYWYRQAAGRGLQLLFYSVGIGQISSEVPQNLSASRPQDRQFILSSKKLLLSDSGFYLCAWRNRANTIYFGEGSWLTVV.

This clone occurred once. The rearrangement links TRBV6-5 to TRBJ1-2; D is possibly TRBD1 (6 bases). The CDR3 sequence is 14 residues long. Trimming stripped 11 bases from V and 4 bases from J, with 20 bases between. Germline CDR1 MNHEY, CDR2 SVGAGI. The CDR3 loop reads CASGGGGTIYGYTF. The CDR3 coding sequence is TGTGCCTCGGGAGGAGGGGGGACCATCTATGGCTACACCTTC.

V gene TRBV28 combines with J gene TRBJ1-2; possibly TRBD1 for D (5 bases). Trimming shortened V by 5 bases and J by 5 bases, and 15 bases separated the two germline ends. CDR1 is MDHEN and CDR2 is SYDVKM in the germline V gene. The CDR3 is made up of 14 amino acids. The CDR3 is CASSRAGQDYGYTF. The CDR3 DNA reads TGTGCCAGCAGTCGCGCAGGACAAGATTATGGCTACACCTTC.

CDR3 bases: TGCGCCAGCAGCCAAGATACGGATTCACCCCTCCACTTT. This translates into CASSQDTDSPLHF. The chain has TRBV4-3 and TRBJ1-6; D gene unclear. V lost 0 bases and J 8 bases, leaving 5 bases between the germline ends. This CDR3 spans 13 amino acids. Germline CDR1 and CDR2: LGHNA and YSLEER.

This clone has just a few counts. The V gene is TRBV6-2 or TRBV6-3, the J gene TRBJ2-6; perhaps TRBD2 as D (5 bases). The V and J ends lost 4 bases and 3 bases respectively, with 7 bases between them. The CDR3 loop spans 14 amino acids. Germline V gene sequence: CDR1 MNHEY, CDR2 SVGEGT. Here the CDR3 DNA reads TGTGCCAGCAGTTTAGGAGGTGGGGCCAACGTCCTGACTTTC. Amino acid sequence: CASSLGGGANVLTF.

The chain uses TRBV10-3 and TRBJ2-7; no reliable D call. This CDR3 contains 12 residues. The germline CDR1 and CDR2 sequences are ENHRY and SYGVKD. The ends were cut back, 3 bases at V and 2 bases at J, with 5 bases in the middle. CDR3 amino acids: CAISEQAYEQYF. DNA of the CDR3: TGTGCCATCAGTGAACAAGCCTACGAGCAGTACTTC.